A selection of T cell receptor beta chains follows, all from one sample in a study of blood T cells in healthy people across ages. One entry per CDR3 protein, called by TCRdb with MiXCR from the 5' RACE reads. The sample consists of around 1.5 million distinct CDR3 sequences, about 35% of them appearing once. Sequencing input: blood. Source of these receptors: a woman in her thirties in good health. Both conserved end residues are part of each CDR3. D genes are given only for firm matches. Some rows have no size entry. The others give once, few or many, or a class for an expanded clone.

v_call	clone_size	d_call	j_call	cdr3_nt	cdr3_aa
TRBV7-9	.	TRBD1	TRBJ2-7	TGTGCCAGCAGCTCCCCGGGACAGGGTAACGAGCAGTACTTC	CASSSPGQGNEQYF
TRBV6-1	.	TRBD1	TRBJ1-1	TGTGCCAGTCTGAACAGGGGATTGAACACTGAAGCTTTCTTT	CASLNRGLNTEAFF
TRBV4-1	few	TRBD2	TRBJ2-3	TGCGCCAGCAGCCTTTCCGGGACTAGTGGGGCCACAGATACGCAGTATTTT	CASSLSGTSGATDTQYF
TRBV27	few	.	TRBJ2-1	TGTGCCAGCAGATACAGGGAAGGCTCCTACAATGAGCAGTTCTTC	CASRYREGSYNEQFF
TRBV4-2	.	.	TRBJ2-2	TGTGCCAGCAGCCAAGAATTTTCGCCCGGGGAGCTGTTTTTT	CASSQEFSPGELFF
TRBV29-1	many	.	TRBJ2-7	TGCAGCGCAGCCAGCACGACAGGCACCTACGAGCAGTACTTC	CSAASTTGTYEQYF
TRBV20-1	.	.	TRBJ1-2	TGCAGTGCAGCGGACAGTGCTAACTATGGCTACACCTTC	CSAADSANYGYTF
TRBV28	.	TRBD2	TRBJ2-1	TGTGCCACCTTTACCCTACTAGCGGAAGCCTACAATGAGCAGTTCTTC	CATFTLLAEAYNEQFF
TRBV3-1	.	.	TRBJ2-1	TGTGCCAGCAGCCCCCCGGGATTAAGCAATGAGCAGTTCTTC	CASSPPGLSNEQFF
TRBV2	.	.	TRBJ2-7	TGTGCCAGCAGTGGGGAGTCCCACGAGCAGTACTTC	CASSGESHEQYF
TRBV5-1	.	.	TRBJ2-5	TGCGCCAGCAAGAATATCGGGGCTGGGGAGACCCAGTACTTC	CASKNIGAGETQYF
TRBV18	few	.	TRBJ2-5	TGTGCCAGCTCACCGTTTAAAGAGACCCAGTACTTC	CASSPFKETQYF
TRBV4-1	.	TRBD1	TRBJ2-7	TGCGCCAGCAGCCTAGGTGGGGGACAGGGGGCCTCCTACGAGCAGTACTTC	CASSLGGGQGASYEQYF
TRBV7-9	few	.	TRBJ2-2	TGTGCCAGCAGCTTAGAGAGGCCGGGCACCGGGGAGCTGTTTTTT	CASSLERPGTGELFF
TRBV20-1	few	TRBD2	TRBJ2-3	TGCAGTGCTCGAACTGAGCGGGAAAGAAGTGATACGCAGTATTTT	CSARTERERSDTQYF
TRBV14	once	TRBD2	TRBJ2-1	TGTGCCAGCAGCCAGGGGGTAGCGGGGTGGGGAACCTTCTCCTACAATGAGCAGTTCTTC	CASSQGVAGWGTFSYNEQFF
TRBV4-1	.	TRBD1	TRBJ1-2	TGCGCCAGCACCGCAGACAGGGAAACAGATGGCTACACCTTC	CASTADRETDGYTF
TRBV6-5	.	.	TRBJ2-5	TGTGCCAGCAGCTTACTAGACTGGTCCCAAGAGACCCAGTACTTC	CASSLLDWSQETQYF
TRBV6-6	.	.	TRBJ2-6	TGTGCCAGCAGTTCCCAGGGGCTTTTGACTGGGGCCAACGTCCTGACTTTC	CASSSQGLLTGANVLTF
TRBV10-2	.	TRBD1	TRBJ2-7	TGCGCCAGTACCTCCGGGACAGGGGTGTGGGAGCAGTACTTC	CASTSGTGVWEQYF
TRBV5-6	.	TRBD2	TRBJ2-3	TGTGCCAGCAGCCCCACCCGACTAGCGAGCACAGATACGCAGTATTTT	CASSPTRLASTDTQYF
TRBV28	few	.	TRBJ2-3	TGTGCCAGCAGTTTATCCAGGACCCTTCTGTCCCGGGATACGCAGTATTTT	CASSLSRTLLSRDTQYF
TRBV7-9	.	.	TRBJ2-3	TGTGCCACAATAACCGGGGCCGCGTTAGATCGAGATACGCAGTATTTT	CATITGAALDRDTQYF
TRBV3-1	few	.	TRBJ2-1	TGTGCCAGCAGCCAAGGGTATGAGGGGGATGAGCAGTTCTTC	CASSQGYEGDEQFF
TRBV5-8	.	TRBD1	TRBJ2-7	TGTGCCGGCAGCCGATCCGGGACAGGGGTTTACGAGCAGTACTTC	CAGSRSGTGVYEQYF
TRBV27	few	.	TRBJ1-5	TGTGCCAGCCACGCTGGATGGAGCAATCAGCCCCAGCATTTT	CASHAGWSNQPQHF
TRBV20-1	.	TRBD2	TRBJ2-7	TGCAGTGCTAGTTCAGCGGGGGGTGGCGACGAGCAGTACTTC	CSASSAGGGDEQYF
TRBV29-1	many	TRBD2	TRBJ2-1	TGCAGCGTTAAGGGACTAGCGGATTTTTACAATGAGCAGTTCTTC	CSVKGLADFYNEQFF
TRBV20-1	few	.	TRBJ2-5	TGCAGTGCAACGACTACGGACCGTCAAGAGACCCAGTACTTC	CSATTTDRQETQYF
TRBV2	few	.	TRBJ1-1	TGTGCCAGCAGCGTGGGGCGCCGGGGGGCTGAAGCTTTCTTT	CASSVGRRGAEAFF
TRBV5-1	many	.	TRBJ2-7	TGCGCCAGCAGCTTGAACCCCCAGCGCTACCAACACTACGAGCAGTACTTC	CASSLNPQRYQHYEQYF
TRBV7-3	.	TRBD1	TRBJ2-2	TGTGCCAGCAGCTTAACGAACAGGGGAAACACTATATCCACCGGGGAGCTGTTTTTT	CASSLTNRGNTISTGELFF
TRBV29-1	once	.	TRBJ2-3	TGCAGCGTGACTAGTTCAGATACGCAGTATTTT	CSVTSSDTQYF
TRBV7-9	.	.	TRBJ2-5	TGTGCCAGCGAAACAGTTCAAGAGACCCAGTACTTC	CASETVQETQYF
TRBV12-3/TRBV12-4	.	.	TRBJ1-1	TGTGCCACAACACTAGGGATACTCACTGAAGCTTTCTTT	CATTLGILTEAFF
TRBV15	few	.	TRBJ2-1	TGTGCCACCAGCCTAGATGGCTCCTACAATGAGCAGTTCTTC	CATSLDGSYNEQFF
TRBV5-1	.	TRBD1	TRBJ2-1	TGCGCCAGCAGCTTTTTGGGGACAGACTACAATGAGCAGTTCTTC	CASSFLGTDYNEQFF
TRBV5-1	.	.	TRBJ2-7	TGCGCCAGCAGCTTGGCCCCTCTAACGGGGGCCCACGAGCAGTACTTC	CASSLAPLTGAHEQYF
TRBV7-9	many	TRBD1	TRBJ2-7	TGTGCCAGCACGGGACAGGGGGCCTACGAGCAGTACTTC	CASTGQGAYEQYF
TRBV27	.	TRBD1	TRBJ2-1	TGTGCCAGCAGTTCGGGACAGGGACTCAATGAGCAGTTCTTC	CASSSGQGLNEQFF
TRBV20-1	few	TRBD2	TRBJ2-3	TGCAGTGCTCTTAGCGGGAGGAAGACAGATACGCAGTATTTT	CSALSGRKTDTQYF
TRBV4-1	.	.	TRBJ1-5	TGCGCCAGCAGCCAAGAGTGGGGGGGGAATAGCAATCAGCCCCAGCATTTT	CASSQEWGGNSNQPQHF
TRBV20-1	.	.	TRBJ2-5	TGCAGTGCTAGCGACGGGGGCCAAGAGACCCAGTACTTC	CSASDGGQETQYF
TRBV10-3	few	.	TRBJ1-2	TGTGCCATCAGTGAGTCGCAGGGCTCGGCCTATGGCTACACCTTC	CAISESQGSAYGYTF
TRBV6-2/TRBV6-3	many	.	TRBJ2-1	TGTGCCAGGGCTCCCGGGCAGTTTTACAATGAGCAGTTCTTC	CARAPGQFYNEQFF
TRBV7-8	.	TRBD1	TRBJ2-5	TGTGCCAGCAGCGCTACAGGGGTCGAGACCCAGTACTTC	CASSATGVETQYF
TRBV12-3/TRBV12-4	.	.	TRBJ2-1	TGTGCCAGCAGTCCCCTGAGGGGGGCGGGGAATGAGCAGTTCTTC	CASSPLRGAGNEQFF
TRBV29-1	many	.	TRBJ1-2	TGCAGCGTCAGTAGGACGGGGGACTATGGCTACACCTTC	CSVSRTGDYGYTF
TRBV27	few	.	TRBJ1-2	TGTGCCAGCAGTGTGGGCCCTGGACCGCCCTATGGCTACACCTTC	CASSVGPGPPYGYTF
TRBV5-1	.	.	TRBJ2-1	TGCGCCAGCAGCCGGGGACTCAACCTGGCTGTCGGGGATGAGCAGTTCTTC	CASSRGLNLAVGDEQFF
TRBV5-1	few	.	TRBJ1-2	TGCGCCAGCAGCTTGGACGGGGGCGGCGGCTACACCTTC	CASSLDGGGGYTF
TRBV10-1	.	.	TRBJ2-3	TGCGCCAGCAGTGAGCTTTACGGGCAGGGGAGCACAGATACGCAGTATTTT	CASSELYGQGSTDTQYF
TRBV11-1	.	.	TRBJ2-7	TGTGCCAGCAGTCTGGTACCCGGGACCCGGACCTACGAGCAGTACTTC	CASSLVPGTRTYEQYF
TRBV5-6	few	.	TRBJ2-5	TGTGCCAGCAGCGGGACGGCCCAGATTCGAGAGACCCAGTACTTC	CASSGTAQIRETQYF
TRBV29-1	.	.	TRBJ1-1	TGCAGCGGGGCAGGTTTGAACACTGAAGCTTTCTTT	CSGAGLNTEAFF
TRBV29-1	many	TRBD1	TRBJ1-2	TGCAGCGTTGAAAGGTCAGGGGGCGGGCGATACTATGGCTACACCTTC	CSVERSGGGRYYGYTF